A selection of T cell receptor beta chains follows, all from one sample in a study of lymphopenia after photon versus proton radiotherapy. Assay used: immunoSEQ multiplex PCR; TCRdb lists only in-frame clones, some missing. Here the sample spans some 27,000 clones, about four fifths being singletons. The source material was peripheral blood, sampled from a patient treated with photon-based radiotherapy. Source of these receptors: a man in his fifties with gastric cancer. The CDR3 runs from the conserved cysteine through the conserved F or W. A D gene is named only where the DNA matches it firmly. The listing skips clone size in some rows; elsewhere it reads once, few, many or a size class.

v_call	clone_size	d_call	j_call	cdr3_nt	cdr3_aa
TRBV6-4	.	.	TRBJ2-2	TGTGCCAGCAGTAGGACGGCGAACACCGGGGAGCTGTTTTTT	CASSRTANTGELFF
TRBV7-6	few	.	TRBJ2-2	TGTGCCAGCAGTAACTACGGGGCGCGCACCGGGGAGCTGTTTTTT	CASSNYGARTGELFF
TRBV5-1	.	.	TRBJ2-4	TGCGCCAGCAGCCCAGAGATAGCCAAAAACATTCAGTACTTC	CASSPEIAKNIQYF
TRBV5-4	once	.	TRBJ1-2	TGTGCCAGCAGCGCGACAGGTGACTATGGCTACACCTTC	CASSATGDYGYTF
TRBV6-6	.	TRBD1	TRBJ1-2	TGTGCCAGCAGTTATAAAGGGGGCGAACGCTACACCTTC	CASSYKGGERYTF
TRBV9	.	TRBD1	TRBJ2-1	TGTGCCAGCAGCGCCGGGACAGTTATCCATGAGCAGTTCTTC	CASSAGTVIHEQFF
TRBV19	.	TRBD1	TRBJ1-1	TGTGCCAGTAGTATAGACAGGGGGCGAACTGAAGCTTTCTTT	CASSIDRGRTEAFF
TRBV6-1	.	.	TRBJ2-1	TGTGCCAGCTCCCTGGGGGGCAATGAGCAGTTCTTC	CASSLGGNEQFF
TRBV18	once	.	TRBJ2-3	TGTGCCAGCTCACGGAGGGGGGGCCGCGCAGATACGCAGTATTTT	CASSRRGGRADTQYF
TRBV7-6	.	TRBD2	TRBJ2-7	TGTGCCAGCAGCACGCGTGGGGGGGGCTACGAGCAGTACTTC	CASSTRGGGYEQYF
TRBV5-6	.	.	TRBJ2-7	TGTGCCAGCAGCTTGTCGGTTGGCTACGAGCAGTACTTC	CASSLSVGYEQYF
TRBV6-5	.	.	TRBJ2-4	TGTGCCAGCAGTTACTCGAAACAACTAAAGGTTCAGTACTTC	CASSYSKQLKVQYF
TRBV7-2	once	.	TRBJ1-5	TGTGCCAGCAGCTCCTGGGATGGTCAGCCCCAGCATTTT	CASSSWDGQPQHF
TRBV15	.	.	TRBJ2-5	TGTGCCACCAGCAGGGCGACAGAGAGAACATACTTC	CATSRATERTYF